This TCR beta chain was retrieved from a study of T cells in localized non-small cell lung cancer. Germline trimming cut 0 bases from V and 0 bases from J; bases unmatched to any gene: 9. Germline V lookup: CDR1 SGHRS, CDR2 YFSETQ. The length of the CDR3 is 18 residues. The protocol was immunoSEQ multiplex PCR, while the TCRdb copy is restricted to in-frame clones and leaves out a portion. The repertoire holds tens of thousands of clones, with about 80% as singletons. General observations from the study: Paired adjacent lung recovered a median around 62 of the top 100 tumor clones.

In its sample, this clone ranks as medium-sized. Antigen: not known. The chain employs TRBV5-1 and TRBJ2-1, with TRBD1 matching 7 bases. Sequenced here: peripheral blood, sampled before any cancer treatment. The origin of this receptor is a male donor at least 60 years old with stage II squamous cell lung carcinoma. In DNA form, the CDR3 reads TGCGCCAGCAGCTTGGCCACAGGCAGGGGGAGCTCCTACAATGAGCAGTTCTTC. This gives the protein CASSLATGRGSSYNEQFF.